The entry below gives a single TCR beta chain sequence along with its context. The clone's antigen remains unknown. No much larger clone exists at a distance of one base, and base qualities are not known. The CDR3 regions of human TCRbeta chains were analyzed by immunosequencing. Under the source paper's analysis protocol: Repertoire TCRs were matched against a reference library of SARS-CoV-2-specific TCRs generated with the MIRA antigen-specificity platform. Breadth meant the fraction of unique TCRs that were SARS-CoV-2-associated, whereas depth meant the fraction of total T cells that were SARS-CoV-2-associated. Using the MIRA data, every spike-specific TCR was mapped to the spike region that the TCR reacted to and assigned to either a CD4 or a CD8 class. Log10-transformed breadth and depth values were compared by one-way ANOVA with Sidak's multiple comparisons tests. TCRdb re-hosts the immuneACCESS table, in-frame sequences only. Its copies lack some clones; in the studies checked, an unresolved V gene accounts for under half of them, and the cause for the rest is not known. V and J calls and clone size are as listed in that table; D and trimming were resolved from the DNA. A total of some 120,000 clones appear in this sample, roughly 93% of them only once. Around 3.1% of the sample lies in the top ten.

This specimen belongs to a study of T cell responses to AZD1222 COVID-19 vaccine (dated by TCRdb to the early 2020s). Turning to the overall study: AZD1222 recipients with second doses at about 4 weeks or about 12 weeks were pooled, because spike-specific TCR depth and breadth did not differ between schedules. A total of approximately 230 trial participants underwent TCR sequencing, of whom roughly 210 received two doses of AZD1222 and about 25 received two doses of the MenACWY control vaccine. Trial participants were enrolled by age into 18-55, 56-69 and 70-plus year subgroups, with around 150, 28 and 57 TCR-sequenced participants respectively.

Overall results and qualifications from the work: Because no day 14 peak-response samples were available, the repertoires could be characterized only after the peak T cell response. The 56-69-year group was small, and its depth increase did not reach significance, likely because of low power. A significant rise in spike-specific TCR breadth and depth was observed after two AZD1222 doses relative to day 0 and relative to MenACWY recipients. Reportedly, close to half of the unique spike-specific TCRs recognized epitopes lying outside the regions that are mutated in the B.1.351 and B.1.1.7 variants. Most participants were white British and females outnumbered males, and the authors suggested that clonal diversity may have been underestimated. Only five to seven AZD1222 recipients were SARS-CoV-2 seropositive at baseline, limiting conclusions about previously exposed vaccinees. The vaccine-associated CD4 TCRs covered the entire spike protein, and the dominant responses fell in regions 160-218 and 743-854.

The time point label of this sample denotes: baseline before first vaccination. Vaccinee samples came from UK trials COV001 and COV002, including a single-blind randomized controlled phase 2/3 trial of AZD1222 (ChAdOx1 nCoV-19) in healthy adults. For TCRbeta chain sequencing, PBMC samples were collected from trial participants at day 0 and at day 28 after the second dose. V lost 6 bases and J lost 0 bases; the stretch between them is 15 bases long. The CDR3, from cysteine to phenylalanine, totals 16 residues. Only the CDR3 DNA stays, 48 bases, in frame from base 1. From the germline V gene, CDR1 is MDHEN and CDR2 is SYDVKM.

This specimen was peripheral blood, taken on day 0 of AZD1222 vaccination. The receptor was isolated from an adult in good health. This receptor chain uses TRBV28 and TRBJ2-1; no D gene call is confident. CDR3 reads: CASRGFTEYSYNEQFF. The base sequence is TGTGCCAGCAGAGGATTTACGGAGTACTCCTACAATGAGCAGTTCTTC.